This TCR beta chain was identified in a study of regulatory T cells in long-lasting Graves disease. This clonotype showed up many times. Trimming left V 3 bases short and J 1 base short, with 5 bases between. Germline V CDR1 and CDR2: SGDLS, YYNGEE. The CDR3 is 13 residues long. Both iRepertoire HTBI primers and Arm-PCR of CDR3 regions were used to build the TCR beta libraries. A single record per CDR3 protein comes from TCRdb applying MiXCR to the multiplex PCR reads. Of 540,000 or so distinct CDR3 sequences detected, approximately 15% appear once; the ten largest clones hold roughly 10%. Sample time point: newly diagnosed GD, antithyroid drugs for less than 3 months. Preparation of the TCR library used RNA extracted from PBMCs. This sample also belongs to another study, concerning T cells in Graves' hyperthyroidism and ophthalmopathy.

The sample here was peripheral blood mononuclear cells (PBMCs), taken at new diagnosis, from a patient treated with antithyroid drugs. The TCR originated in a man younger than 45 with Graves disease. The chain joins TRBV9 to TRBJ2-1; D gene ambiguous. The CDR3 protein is CASSGESYNEQFF. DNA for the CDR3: TGTGCCAGCAGCGGGGAATCCTACAATGAGCAGTTCTTC.